This T cell receptor beta chain was sequenced in a study of CD8 T cells in ankylosing spondylitis. Study observations and caveats: Significant enrichment of disease-linked clones was reported in matched ankylosing spondylitis synovial fluid. In the blood and synovial fluid of reactive arthritis, some motif variants had been previously reported. Ankylosing spondylitis blood seemed to carry a telltale TCR beta motif made of roughly 8 highly homologous variants.

The CDR3 sequence is 13 residues long. Germline CDR1 reads DFQATT; CDR2 reads SNEGSKA (reference sequence). This clonotype showed up just once. What it binds is unknown. Preparation of TCR beta libraries was done by quantitative 5'-RACE with molecular barcodes. Each CDR3 protein gets one entry after TCRdb re-called the 5' RACE reads with MiXCR. Among 750,000 to 850,000 distinct CDR3 sequences listed, over 9.5% were seen once. The chain uses TRBV20-1 and TRBJ2-3; D may be TRBD2 (5 bases). The source of this sequence is a male donor with ankylosing spondylitis. Sequencing input: blood, either unsorted or a sorted T cell fraction (not recorded which). Written as DNA, the CDR3 is TGCAGCCCCGCGGGCCCCTACACAGATACGCAGTATTTT. As protein: CSPAGPYTDTQYF.